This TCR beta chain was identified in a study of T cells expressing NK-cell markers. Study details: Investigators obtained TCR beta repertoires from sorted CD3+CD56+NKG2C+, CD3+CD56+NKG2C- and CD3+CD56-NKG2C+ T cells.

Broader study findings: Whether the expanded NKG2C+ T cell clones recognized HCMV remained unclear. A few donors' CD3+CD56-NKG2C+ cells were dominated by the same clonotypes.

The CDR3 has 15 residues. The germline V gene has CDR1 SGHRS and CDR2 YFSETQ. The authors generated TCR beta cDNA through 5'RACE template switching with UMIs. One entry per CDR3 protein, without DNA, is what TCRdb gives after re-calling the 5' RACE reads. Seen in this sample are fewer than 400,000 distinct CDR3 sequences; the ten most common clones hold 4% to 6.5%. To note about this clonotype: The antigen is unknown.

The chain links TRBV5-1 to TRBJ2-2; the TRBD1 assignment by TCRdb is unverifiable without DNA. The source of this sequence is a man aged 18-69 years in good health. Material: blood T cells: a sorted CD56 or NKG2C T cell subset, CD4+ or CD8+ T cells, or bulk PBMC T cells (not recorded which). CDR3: CASSLASQGTGELFF.